One sample yielded the 26 T cell receptor beta chains listed below, sequenced in a study of early T cells in non-severe SARS-CoV-2 infection. TCRdb itself ran the 5' RACE reads through MiXCR, one entry per CDR3 protein. The data hold about 70,000 distinct CDR3 sequences, with about 11% observed a single time. Sequencing was carried out using whole blood. Receptor source: an adult who was a healthcare worker with PCR-confirmed SARS-CoV-2 infection or an uninfected control (not recorded which).

Ten or more counts support this clonotype. The rearrangement links TRBV9 to TRBJ2-3; D unresolved. Trimming left V 4 bases short and J 3 bases short, with 12 bases between. The germline CDR1 and CDR2 sequences are SGDLS and YYNGEE. The CDR3 is 14 residues long. Here the CDR3 reads CASSSSSGTDTQYF. The CDR3 DNA reads TGTGCCAGCAGCAGCTCCTCCGGAACAGATACGCAGTATTTT.

The table lists this clonotype with a few counts. This chain's CDR3 is CSVGDSSTGELFF. For the CDR3, the DNA is TGCAGCGTTGGGGACAGTTCCACCGGGGAGCTGTTTTTT. V and J are TRBV29-1 and TRBJ2-2; 7 nucleotides align to TRBD1. Germline V gene lookup returns CDR1 SQVTM and CDR2 ANQGSEA. The CDR3 loop spans 13 amino acids. V lost 4 bases, J lost 4 bases, and 3 bases stayed unmatched.

In this sample, this clonotype turned up a few times. V is TRBV5-5 and J is TRBJ1-6; D is perhaps TRBD1 (5 bases). Looked up from germline, CDR1 is SGHKS and CDR2 is YYEKEE (reference sequence). The CDR3 has 14 residues. Between the trimmed V and J ends, which lost 2 bases and 7 bases, there was a span of 10 bases. The CDR3 spells CASSFGAGNSPLHF. CDR3 in DNA: TGTGCCAGCAGCTTTGGGGCGGGCAATTCACCCCTCCACTTT.

This clonotype was seen only a few times. The chain carries TRBV20-1 and TRBJ1-6, with D tentatively TRBD1 (6 bases). V lost 0 bases, J lost 8 bases, and 20 bases lay in between. Germline values: CDR1 DFQATT, CDR2 SNEGSKA (reference sequence). This CDR3 has 17 amino acids. CDR3 loop: CSARDNARGAVDSPLHF. The CDR3 DNA is TGCAGTGCTAGAGATAACGCCCGGGGGGCCGTGGATTCACCCCTCCACTTT.

This clonotype was seen many times. The chain couples TRBV7-6 to TRBJ2-7; D is perhaps TRBD1 (5 bases). CDR3 length equals 12 residues. The V gene lost 6 bases and the J gene lost 2 bases, with 8 bases spanning the gap. Germline CDR1 is SGHVS and CDR2 is FNYEAQ. The CDR3 reads CASSPGPYEQYF. The DNA for the CDR3 is TGTGCCAGCAGTCCAGGGCCCTACGAGCAGTACTTC.

This clonotype was seen ten or more times. The chain is built from TRBV3-1 and TRBJ2-5; 12 nucleotides align to TRBD2. V lost 4 bases to trimming and J lost 5 bases; unmatched junction nucleotides: 8. Germline V gene sequence: CDR1 LGHDT, CDR2 YNNKEL (reference sequence). The CDR3 is 16 amino acids. Here the CDR3 reads CASSPTTSGGRETQYF. CDR3 nucleotides: TGTGCCAGCAGCCCCACGACTAGCGGGGGTCGGGAGACCCAGTACTTC.

This clonotype showed up many times. This chain connects TRBV20-1 to TRBJ2-3; maybe TRBD2 (6 bases). The CDR3 extends over 14 amino acids. V dropped 2 bases and J dropped 4 bases, with 13 bases sitting between them. Looked up from germline, CDR1 is DFQATT and CDR2 is SNEGSKA (reference sequence). In nucleotides, the CDR3 is TGCAGTGCTAGACACCCCGGGACTTCAGATACGCAGTATTTT. Amino acid sequence: CSARHPGTSDTQYF.

In this sample, this clonotype turned up a few times. This chain uses TRBV5-1 with TRBJ1-1; D is undetermined. From germline, CDR1 is SGHRS and CDR2 YFSETQ. V was cut by 6 bases and J by 6 bases, with 15 bases left in between. This CDR3 is built from 13 residues. Here the CDR3 DNA reads TGCGCCAGCAAAAAAGGCACGCGGGCTGAAGCTTTCTTT. This translates into CASKKGTRAEAFF.

This clonotype was counted many times. The chain is built from TRBV3-1 and TRBJ2-2; the match to TRBD2 covers 7 bases. CDR3 length equals 17 residues. The J segment lost 4 bases and the V segment lost 3 bases, leaving 11 bases of the junction unmatched. CDR1 and CDR2 (germline): LGHDT, YNNKEL (reference sequence). CDR3 loop: CASSQSPGLAVTGELFF. The DNA of the CDR3 is TGTGCCAGCAGCCAGTCACCGGGGCTAGCGGTCACCGGGGAGCTGTTTTTT.

This clonotype appeared many times. This CDR3 is CASSLYGLENSPLHF. The DNA of the CDR3 is TGTGCCAGCAGCTTATACGGACTGGAAAATTCACCCCTCCACTTT. The chain employs TRBV11-1 and TRBJ1-6; D gene uncertain. Germline V gives CDR1 SGHAT, CDR2 FQDESV (reference sequence). V lost 2 bases and J 7 bases, leaving 12 bases between the germline ends. CDR3 size: 15 residues. The variable domain in full, completed from reference TRBV11-1 and TRBJ1-6, reads EAEVAQSPRYKITEKSQAVAFWCDPISGHATLYWYRQILGQGPELLVQFQDESVVDDSQLPKDRFSAERLKGVDSTLKIQPAELGDSAMYLCASSLYGLENSPLHFGNGTRLTVT.

V and J are TRBV10-2 and TRBJ1-5; TRBD1 aligns across 7 bases. This CDR3 comprises 16 residues. CDR1 WSHSY and CDR2 SAAADI come from the germline V gene. After removal of 3 bases from V and 0 bases from J, the junction contained 5 bases not matched to a gene. The CDR3 DNA reads TGCGCCAGCAGTGATTGGACAGGAGATAGCAATCAGCCCCAGCATTTT. This encodes CASSDWTGDSNQPQHF.

This clonotype was counted only a few times. The chain uses TRBV4-3 and TRBJ2-5, with D uncertain. The germline V gene encodes CDR1 LGHNA and CDR2 YSLEER. The CDR3 has 12 residues. V was trimmed by 3 bases and J by 4 bases, leaving 6 bases between them. The CDR3 loop is CASSHGPETQYF. The CDR3 bases are TGCGCCAGCAGCCATGGCCCAGAGACCCAGTACTTC.

In this sample, this clonotype turned up many times. The rearrangement links TRBV5-6 to TRBJ1-2; no reliable D call. This CDR3 is 14 amino acids long. Germline-derived CDR1 and CDR2 are SGHDT and YYEEEE. Trimming took 4 bases from V and 3 from J, leaving 13 bases between them. The CDR3 sequence: CASSPPRAYYGYTF. CDR3 coding DNA: TGTGCCAGCAGCCCCCCCCGAGCATACTATGGCTACACCTTC.

The chain is built from TRBV29-1 and TRBJ2-7; a weak D match, TRBD1 (6 bases). The germline CDR1 and CDR2 sequences are SQVTM and ANQGSEA. CDR3 length: 14 amino acids. With 8 bases removed from V and 3 bases from J, the gap between germline ends came to 20 bases. CDR3 protein: CSTPNRERNYEQYF. The CDR3 nucleotides are TGCAGCACGCCGAACAGGGAAAGGAACTACGAGCAGTACTTC.

This clonotype appeared a few times. The chain links TRBV11-2 to TRBJ2-7; no reliable D call. Germline V gene data show CDR1 as SGHAT and CDR2 as FQNNGV. The CDR3 sequence is 13 residues long. The V gene lost 0 bases and the J gene lost 6 bases, with 9 bases spanning the gap. This CDR3 reads CASSLDLSAEQYF. The CDR3 region has the DNA TGTGCCAGCAGCTTAGATTTAAGCGCCGAGCAGTACTTC.

This clonotype was seen many times. This chain uses TRBV7-6 with TRBJ1-2; 9 bases align to TRBD1. The junction had 1 base not matched to a gene; V was cut back by 5 bases and J by 3 bases. The CDR3 spans 13 residues. Germline values: CDR1 SGHVS, CDR2 FNYEAQ. This CDR3 reads CASSRTGDYGYTF. The CDR3 bases are TGTGCCAGCAGCAGGACAGGGGACTATGGCTACACCTTC. The full variable domain, completed using reference TRBV7-6 and TRBJ1-2, is GAGVSQSPRYKVTKRGQDVALRCDPISGHVSLYWYRQALGQGPEFLTYFNYEAQQDKSGLPNDRFSAERPEGSISTLTIQRTEQRDSAMYRCASSRTGDYGYTFGSGTRLTVV.

This clonotype was detected ten times or more. The chain uses TRBV19 and TRBJ1-5; 10 nucleotides line up with TRBD1. CDR1 is LNHDA and CDR2 is SQIVND in the germline V gene (reference sequence). Trimming at V came to 1 base and at J to 2 bases, leaving 8 bases not matched to a gene. This CDR3 region has 18 residues. The chain's CDR3 is CASSIVPGQGIGNQPQHF. The CDR3 DNA is TGTGCCAGTAGTATAGTTCCGGGACAGGGGATCGGCAATCAGCCCCAGCATTTT.

This clonotype was detected many times. This chain joins TRBV7-9 and TRBJ2-5; weak D call: TRBD2 (6 bases). Germline V CDR1 and CDR2: SEHNR, FQNEAQ (reference sequence). Trimming shortened V by 0 bases and J by 1 base, and 12 bases separated the two germline ends. This CDR3 has 16 amino acids. CDR3 residues: CASSLASSRGQETQYF. The DNA of the CDR3 is TGTGCCAGCAGCTTAGCTTCTTCGCGGGGCCAAGAGACCCAGTACTTC.

The rearrangement joins TRBV6-5 to TRBJ2-7; 8 nucleotides line up with TRBD2. The CDR3 consists of 16 residues. Germline CDR1 and CDR2: MNHEY and SVGAGI. V lost 5 bases and J lost 2; bases outside the gene matches: 11. CDR3 in DNA: TGTGCCAGCAGTAGGCTGGCGGGGGGTAGAACCTACGAGCAGTACTTC. It yields the protein CASSRLAGGRTYEQYF.

In this sample, this clonotype turned up a few times. V gene TRBV9 combines with J gene TRBJ2-5; D is possibly TRBD2 (5 bases). CDR3 size: 14 residues. Germline V CDR1 and CDR2: SGDLS, YYNGEE. V lost 0 bases and J 5 bases, leaving 11 bases between the germline ends. In DNA, the CDR3 is TGTGCCAGCAGCGTAGAGGGAGTCTGGGAGACCCAGTACTTC. It codes for CASSVEGVWETQYF.

This clonotype has more than one count but fewer than ten. The rearrangement uses TRBV29-1 and TRBJ2-7; 7 bases align to TRBD1. J gave up 0 bases and V 8 bases, and 10 bases lay outside the gene matches. Looked up from germline, CDR1 is SQVTM and CDR2 is ANQGSEA. The CDR3 runs 14 residues. The CDR3: CSILRGPSSYEQYF. DNA of the CDR3: TGCAGCATCCTAAGGGGGCCCTCCTCCTACGAGCAGTACTTC.

The rearrangement joins TRBV18 to TRBJ2-7, with a tentative D call TRBD1 (6 bases). This CDR3 contains 12 residues. Trimming left V 4 bases short and J 6 bases short, with 10 bases between. CDR1 is KGHSH and CDR2 is LQKENI in the germline V gene. Here the CDR3 reads CASSQQGREQYF. CDR3 in DNA: TGTGCCAGCTCACAACAGGGTCGCGAGCAGTACTTC.

This clonotype showed up just a few times. V and J are TRBV25-1 and TRBJ2-5; 7 bases line up with TRBD2. Per germline, CDR1 MGHDK and CDR2 SYGVNS. V lost 0 bases and J lost 4; bases outside the gene matches: 8. This CDR3 region has 16 residues. The DNA of the CDR3 is TGTGCCAGCAGTGAATATATCACTAGCGTCTCAGAGACCCAGTACTTC. Protein sequence: CASSEYITSVSETQYF.

The table lists this clonotype with many counts. The chain links TRBV15 to TRBJ2-5, with 10 bases aligning to TRBD2. There are 16 residues in the CDR3. Germline V gene lookup returns CDR1 LNHNV and CDR2 YYDKDF (reference sequence). J was trimmed by 0 bases and V by 1 base; bases with no gene match: 2. The CDR3 is CATSRVTSGYQETQYF. In nucleotides, the CDR3 is TGTGCCACCAGCAGAGTGACTAGCGGGTACCAAGAGACCCAGTACTTC.

The chain's CDR3 is CAISEGLGADTQYF. CDR3 bases: TGTGCCATCAGTGAGGGACTAGGGGCAGATACGCAGTATTTT. The chain links TRBV10-3 to TRBJ2-3, with TRBD2 matching 7 bases. V lost 2 bases, J lost 4 bases, and 3 bases stayed unmatched. Germline CDR1 is ENHRY and CDR2 is SYGVKD. This CDR3 has 14 amino acids.

This clonotype was recorded a few times. The chain employs TRBV2 and TRBJ2-7, with 7 positions matching TRBD1. CDR3 size: 14 residues. Germline-derived CDR1 and CDR2 are SNHLY and FYNNEI. V shed 1 base and J 3 bases; nucleotides not matched to a gene: 3. The CDR3 nucleotides are TGTGCCAGCAGTGAAGGAGGGGGCGTCTACGAGCAGTACTTC. Translated, it gives CASSEGGGVYEQYF. The variable domain in full, completed from reference TRBV2 and TRBJ2-7, reads EPEVTQTPSHQVTQMGQEVILRCVPISNHLYFYWYRQILGQKVEFLVSFYNNEISEKSEIFDDQFSVERPDGSNFTLKIRSTKLEDSAMYFCASSEGGGVYEQYFGPGTRLTVT.